These 22 T cell receptor beta chains were sequenced from one sample in a study of shared clonotypes between healthy human individuals. Produced via immunoSEQ multiplex PCR; TCRdb's table is partial and in-frame only. The repertoire holds about 2 million clones, with approximately 94% as singletons. Selected positively for CCR7 and CD45RO-negative, naive CD8 cells excluded terminally differentiated effector memory CD45RA+ cells. The sample consisted of naive CD8+ T cells sorted from blood. The receptors originated from a man aged 18 to 30 in good health.

The chain has TRBV7-9 and TRBJ2-2, with 11 bases identical to TRBD2. The V and J ends lost 2 bases and 4 bases, in that order; junction bases with no gene match: 3. Looked up from germline, CDR1 is SEHNR and CDR2 is FQNEAQ (reference sequence). The CDR3 is 16 amino acids. As DNA, the CDR3 is TGTGCCAGCAGCTTACTAGCGGGAGGAGGCACCGGGGAGCTGTTTTTT. Translating gives CASSLLAGGGTGELFF.

The V call is TRBV7-9, the J call TRBJ2-7, with TRBD2 matching 7 bases. From germline, CDR1 is SEHNR and CDR2 FQNEAQ (reference sequence). The CDR3 covers 14 residues. Losses at the gene ends were 3 bases for V and 6 bases for J; bases not matched to a gene: 8. In DNA form, the CDR3 reads TGTGCCAGCAGCTTCGGGGGAGGGCCGCCCGAGCAGTACTTC. This codes for CASSFGGGPPEQYF.

CDR3 protein: CASSERASGTDEQYF. CDR3 DNA: TGTGCCAGCAGTGAAAGGGCTAGCGGGACCGACGAGCAGTACTTC. This sequence joins TRBV25-1 and TRBJ2-7; 9 positions agree with TRBD2. Germline trimming cut 2 bases from V and 5 bases from J; bases unmatched to any gene: 7. CDR3 length: 15 amino acids. The V gene's germline CDR1 is MGHDK and CDR2 SYGVNS.

This chain links TRBV27 with TRBJ2-1, with TRBD2 matching 13 bases. The germline CDR1 and CDR2 sequences are MNHEY and SMNVEV (reference sequence). This CDR3 is 16 amino acids long. Losses at the gene ends were 5 bases for V and 4 bases for J; bases not matched to a gene: 5. The CDR3 is CASSPRTSGGYNEQFF. The DNA of the CDR3 is TGTGCCAGCAGTCCCCGGACTAGCGGGGGATACAATGAGCAGTTCTTC.

V and J are TRBV9 and TRBJ2-1; the D gene is possibly TRBD1 (6 bases). Trimming removed 0 bases from V and 7 bases from J, with 14 bases in between. Germline V CDR1 and CDR2: SGDLS, YYNGEE. The CDR3 totals 15 residues. For the CDR3, the DNA is TGTGCCAGCAGCGTAGGACAGGTCCGTGCGAATGAGCAGTTCTTC. It encodes CASSVGQVRANEQFF.

The chain links TRBV15 to TRBJ2-7; 10 nucleotides agree with TRBD1. Germline CDR1 LNHNV, CDR2 YYDKDF (reference sequence). Trimming took 7 bases from V and 6 from J; bases not matched to a gene: 9. The CDR3 runs 14 residues. CDR3 region: CATTQDRGVGEQYF. CDR3 coding DNA: TGTGCCACCACCCAGGACAGGGGGGTCGGCGAGCAGTACTTC.

This rearrangement joins TRBV4-1 to TRBJ2-3; 7 bases map to TRBD1. V lost 2 bases to trimming and J lost 3 bases; unmatched junction nucleotides: 11. The CDR3 is 17 residues long. Germline CDR1 and CDR2: MGHRA and YSYEKL. The CDR3 here is CASSQWAGTDRTDTQYF. CDR3 DNA sequence: TGCGCCAGCAGCCAATGGGCCGGGACAGATCGAACAGATACGCAGTATTTT.

This clone was seen just once. In the same sample, other DNA sequences code for this CDR3. V is TRBV27 and J is TRBJ2-1; 11 bases are a match to TRBD2. Germline trimming cut 4 bases from V and 4 bases from J; bases unmatched to any gene: 3. This CDR3 spans 15 amino acids. CDR1 is MNHEY and CDR2 is SMNVEV in the germline V gene (reference sequence). CDR3 amino acids: CASSSTSGGYNEQFF. CDR3 nucleotide sequence: TGTGCCAGCAGTTCCACTAGCGGGGGTTACAATGAGCAGTTCTTC.

The V and J genes are TRBV28 and TRBJ1-2, with 12 bases lining up with TRBD1. Trimming at V came to 4 bases and at J to 3 bases, leaving 9 bases not matched to a gene. The germline CDR1 and CDR2 sequences are MDHEN and SYDVKM. This CDR3 contains 17 residues. CDR3 sequence: CASSSQGQGAQDYGYTF. CDR3 DNA: TGTGCCAGCAGTTCCCAGGGACAGGGGGCTCAGGACTATGGCTACACCTTC.

With regard to this clone: This same CDR3 is encoded by further DNA sequences in the sample. This chain links TRBV27 with TRBJ2-7; D not certain. CDR1 and CDR2 (germline): MNHEY, SMNVEV (reference sequence). The CDR3 loop spans 13 amino acids. Trimming stripped 0 bases from V and 4 bases from J, with 7 bases between. CDR3 DNA sequence: TGTGCCAGCAGTTTATCTCCTTTTTACGAGCAGTACTTC. Translation: CASSLSPFYEQYF.

This sequence joins TRBV5-1 and TRBJ2-7; tentative D call: TRBD2 (5 bases). Germline V gene data show CDR1 as SGHRS and CDR2 as YFSETQ. This CDR3 contains 13 residues. Trimming left V 3 bases short and J 2 bases short, with 9 bases between. The chain's CDR3 is CASSWTSTYEQYF. The CDR3 nucleotides read TGCGCCAGCAGCTGGACTTCGACCTACGAGCAGTACTTC.

V and J are TRBV10-1 and TRBJ1-1, with TRBD1 matching over 12 bases. V shed 7 bases, J shed 4 bases, and the junction held 7 bases outside the gene matches. The CDR3 is made up of 15 amino acids. The germline CDR1 and CDR2 sequences are WNHNN and SYGVQD (reference sequence). This CDR3 is CASKRDRGHGTEAFF. The CDR3 DNA reads as TGCGCCAGCAAGAGGGACAGGGGGCATGGCACTGAAGCTTTCTTT.

The genes are TRBV27 and TRBJ2-7; D is undetermined. Deletions cut 4 bases from V and 2 bases from J, with 12 bases between. Germline V gives CDR1 MNHEY, CDR2 SMNVEV (reference sequence). CDR3 length equals 14 residues. The CDR3: CASSSVRKTYEQYF. DNA of the CDR3: TGTGCCAGCAGTTCTGTAAGGAAGACCTACGAGCAGTACTTC.

The J gene is TRBJ2-7, the V gene TRBV6-5; D could derive from TRBD1 or TRBD2 (5 bases each). Trimming left V 5 bases short and J 0 bases short, with 14 bases between. This CDR3 has 15 amino acids. Germline V lookup: CDR1 MNHEY, CDR2 SVGAGI. CDR3 protein: CASSAGTLSSYEQYF. DNA of the CDR3: TGTGCCAGCAGTGCAGGGACCTTGAGCTCCTACGAGCAGTACTTC.

The chain has TRBV6-4 and TRBJ2-1; D remains unclear. This CDR3 contains 12 residues. Trimming removed 0 bases at V and 8 bases at J, with 5 bases between. The germline V gene has CDR1 MRHNA and CDR2 SNTAGT. The CDR3 spells CASSDSRYEQFF. The CDR3 coding sequence is TGTGCCAGCAGTGACTCTAGGTATGAGCAGTTCTTC.

This chain uses TRBV28 with TRBJ1-5, with D possibly being TRBD1 (5 bases). Germline CDR1 reads MDHEN; CDR2 reads SYDVKM. CDR3 length: 15 amino acids. V shed 7 bases and J shed 5 bases, with 18 bases lying between them. The CDR3 here is CASTLGDGLYQPQHF. The CDR3 DNA reads as TGTGCCAGCACCCTTGGGGACGGATTATATCAGCCCCAGCATTTT.

V gene TRBV5-1 combines with J gene TRBJ2-1, with TRBD2 matching over 13 bases. This CDR3 has 16 amino acids. Looked up from germline, CDR1 is SGHRS and CDR2 is YFSETQ. J gave up 10 bases and V 6 bases, and 13 bases lay outside the gene matches. The CDR3 here is CASTGLAGDSAREQFF. The CDR3 DNA follows: TGCGCCAGCACCGGACTAGCGGGAGACAGCGCTCGCGAGCAGTTCTTC.

The CDR3 is CASSLLGGGIGELFF. For the CDR3, the DNA is TGTGCCAGCAGCTTGCTAGGGGGAGGTATCGGGGAGCTGTTTTTT. The chain links TRBV5-6 to TRBJ2-2, with D perhaps TRBD1 or TRBD2 (6 bases each). The CDR3 runs to 15 residues. Germline V gene sequence: CDR1 SGHDT, CDR2 YYEEEE. The V and J ends lost 1 base and 7 bases respectively, with 14 bases between them.

The rearrangement joins TRBV5-1 to TRBJ1-4, with 11 bases matching TRBD1. CDR3 length equals 17 residues. V shed 0 bases and J 3 bases; nucleotides not matched to a gene: 4. Germline V gene sequence: CDR1 SGHRS, CDR2 YFSETQ. CDR3 sequence (DNA): TGCGCCAGCAGCTTGGCGAGGACAGGGGGCCCTAATGAAAAACTGTTTTTT. Protein sequence: CASSLARTGGPNEKLFF. The full variable domain, with the rest looked up from reference TRBV5-1 and TRBJ1-4, is KAGVTQTPRYLIKTRGQQVTLSCSPISGHRSVSWYQQTPGQGLQFLFEYFSETQRNKGNFPGRFSGRQFSNSRSEMNVSTLELGDSALYLCASSLARTGGPNEKLFFGSGTQLSVL.

The genes are TRBV7-9 and TRBJ1-1; D is ambiguous. V lost 3 bases to trimming and J lost 7 bases, with 15 bases between them. This CDR3 is built from 14 residues. The germline gives CDR1 SEHNR, CDR2 FQNEAQ (reference sequence). This CDR3 is CASSFRPGRNEAFF. As DNA, the CDR3 is TGTGCCAGCAGCTTCCGACCCGGGCGGAATGAAGCTTTCTTT. The full variable domain, its missing parts supplied by reference TRBV7-9 and TRBJ1-1, is DTGVSQNPRHKITKRGQNVTFRCDPISEHNRLYWYRQTLGQGPEFLTYFQNEAQLEKSRLLSDRFSAERPKGSFSTLEIQRTEQGDSAMYLCASSFRPGRNEAFFGQGTRLTVV.

This sequence joins TRBV15 and TRBJ1-5; D gene unclear. CDR1 is LNHNV, CDR2 YYDKDF, per germline (reference sequence). This CDR3 contains 13 residues. Trimming removed 1 base at V and 4 bases at J, with 5 bases between. The CDR3 region is CATSRVLNQPQHF. DNA for the CDR3: TGTGCCACCAGCAGAGTTCTGAATCAGCCCCAGCATTTT.

The V and J genes are TRBV16 and TRBJ2-7, with 8 positions matching TRBD1. The CDR3 sequence is 13 residues long. Unmatched junction bases numbered 1, after V lost 5 bases and J lost 1 base. Germline V CDR1 and CDR2: KGHSY, FQNENV. The CDR3 DNA is TGTGCCAGCAGCGGGACAGGATCCTACGAGCAGTACTTC. Protein sequence: CASSGTGSYEQYF.